The clone carrying this T cell receptor (beta chain) occurred once. Authors of the study amplified TCR beta CDR3 regions from RNA transcripts. First-round RT-PCR with HTBI primers amplified the TCR CDR3 region. Each CDR3 protein is one row after TCRdb ran MiXCR on the multiplex PCR reads. The sample has some 550,000 distinct CDR3 sequences; approximately 15% are singletons. This sample was included in a study of T cells in Graves' hyperthyroidism and ophthalmopathy. The wider study: Peripheral blood was drawn at first diagnosis, prior to all treatment.

This CDR3 is 17 amino acids long. CDR1 is SGHAT, CDR2 FQNNGV, per germline. The V segment lost 5 bases and the J segment 1 base; nucleotides outside the gene matches: 6. Diagnoses were established using clinical symptoms, serum thyroxine and TRAb, thyroid ultrasound and orbital computed tomography. The PBMCs were sourced from fresh peripheral blood (around 9.9 ml). The chain employs TRBV11-2 and TRBJ1-5, with 12 bases lining up with TRBD1. The sequenced sample consisted of blood. This clonotype was obtained from a woman aged 40 to 50 with Graves' ophthalmopathy. Here the CDR3 DNA reads TGTGCCAGCAGCGCCGGGACAGGGGGCCTCAGCAATCAGCCCCAGCATTTT. It specifies CASSAGTGGLSNQPQHF.